Reported below is one T cell receptor (beta chain). Its antigen is not known. The data belong to a study of T-cell reconstitution after alpha-beta-depleted transplantation in children. Using unique molecular identifiers, the investigators prepared the TCRbeta library. TCRdb reprocessed the PCR reads with MiXCR, giving one entry per CDR3 protein. The repertoire consists of about 460,000 distinct CDR3 sequences, with about 10% occurring once and the leading ten covering 2% to 2.5%. Trimming removed 3 bases at V and 14 bases at J, with 17 bases between. This CDR3 has 12 residues. The germline V gene has CDR1 SGHDT and CDR2 YYEEEE. Study-level findings and limits: Diversity of TCRbeta at day 60 was high in some patients, arising from surviving recipient T cells and thymic progenitors.

This receptor was obtained from a child aged 2 to 10 with inherited bone marrow failure, due to receive a stem cell transplant. V gene TRBV5-6 combines with J gene TRBJ1-2, with D maybe TRBD1 (5 bases). The sample here was PBMCs, taken before TCRalphabeta/CD19-depleted stem cell transplant. CDR3 DNA: TGTGCCAGCAGCTCTATCCGGGACCGTCTTACCTTC. Its protein product is CASSSIRDRLTF.